The 24 T cell receptor beta chains listed next were all sequenced from one sample in a study of T cell responses to AZD1222 COVID-19 vaccine. The assay was immunoSEQ multiplex PCR, and TCRdb's table has in-frame clones only and misses some. The data show 200,000 to 250,000 clones, 90% to 95% seen once. The sample was peripheral blood, taken 28 days after the second dose of the MenACWY control vaccine. These receptors were obtained from an adult who received the MenACWY meningococcal vaccine as a control.

The rearrangement links TRBV4-2 to TRBJ2-7; 7 bases are a match to TRBD2. Germline CDR1 and CDR2: LGHNA and YNFKEQ. Trimming at V came to 0 bases and at J to 3 bases, leaving 8 bases not matched to a gene. The CDR3 runs 16 residues. The DNA of the CDR3 is TGTGCCAGCAGCCAAGATCAGGCTAGCGGAAGCTACGAGCAGTACTTC. Protein sequence: CASSQDQASGSYEQYF.

V usage is TRBV3-1 (or the pseudogene TRBV3-2) and J usage is TRBJ1-1; D remains ambiguous. V was cut by 4 bases and J by 4 bases, with 7 bases left in between. This CDR3 has 12 residues. Germline assignment: CDR1 LGHDT and CDR2 YNNKEL (reference sequence). The CDR3 spells CASSRMGTEAFF. The CDR3 nucleotides read TGTGCCAGCAGCCGAATGGGCACTGAAGCTTTCTTT.

The chain uses TRBV24-1 and TRBJ2-7; D not certain. CDR3 size: 12 residues. Germline V CDR1 and CDR2: KGHDR, SFDVKD. V lost 4 bases, J lost 8 bases, and 11 bases lay in between. CDR3 loop: CATSDPGHQQYF. CDR3 nucleotide sequence: TGTGCCACCAGTGACCCCGGTCATCAGCAGTACTTC.

V is TRBV10-3 and J is TRBJ1-1; 10 bases fit TRBD1. Germline CDR1 is ENHRY and CDR2 is SYGVKD. The CDR3 contains 14 residues. V gave up 7 bases and J gave up 1 base; unmatched junction bases: 3. CDR3 sequence: CAITWDRGNTEAFF. The CDR3 nucleotides read TGTGCCATCACTTGGGACAGGGGGAACACTGAAGCTTTCTTT.

The V gene is TRBV19, the J gene TRBJ1-4, with TRBD1 matching over 7 bases. Unmatched junction bases numbered 13, after V lost 7 bases and J lost 8 bases. This CDR3 has 15 amino acids. The germline gives CDR1 LNHDA, CDR2 SQIVND (reference sequence). This CDR3 reads CASTHLQGRAEKLFF. The DNA of the CDR3 is TGTGCCAGTACCCACCTACAGGGGAGGGCCGAAAAACTGTTTTTT.

This chain's CDR3 is CASSTPPRAQSSYNEQFF. The DNA for the CDR3 is TGTGCCAGCAGCACCCCACCTCGAGCGCAGAGCTCCTACAATGAGCAGTTCTTC. This chain connects TRBV27 to TRBJ2-1, with D unresolved. This CDR3 has 18 amino acids. Germline assignment: CDR1 MNHEY and CDR2 SMNVEV (reference sequence). The V end was cut by 6 bases, the J end by 0 bases, with 21 bases between.

V gene TRBV19 combines with J gene TRBJ2-5; D may be TRBD1 (6 bases). CDR3 size: 13 residues. The ends were cut back, 3 bases at V and 5 bases at J, with 10 bases in the middle. CDR1 LNHDA and CDR2 SQIVND come from the germline V gene (reference sequence). The CDR3 is CASSMNRGETQYF. In DNA, the CDR3 is TGTGCCAGTAGTATGAATAGGGGGGAGACCCAGTACTTC.

This chain connects TRBV6-4 to TRBJ1-1, with TRBD1 as a possible D gene (5 bases). From germline, CDR1 is MRHNA and CDR2 SNTAGT. V lost 3 bases and J lost 4, with 15 bases in between. This CDR3 has 15 amino acids. The CDR3 here is CASSEIGGSGTEAFF. CDR3 nucleotide sequence: TGTGCCAGCAGTGAAATTGGGGGTAGCGGCACTGAAGCTTTCTTT.

The gene calls are TRBV6-5 and TRBJ2-7; no reliable D call. Per germline, CDR1 MNHEY and CDR2 SVGAGI. This CDR3 comprises 14 residues. V gave up 7 bases and J gave up 3 bases, with 16 bases separating them. CDR3 bases: TGTGCCAGCACCCCGACCTCCAGCAGCTACGAGCAGTACTTC. Its protein is CASTPTSSSYEQYF.

The V gene is TRBV15, the J gene TRBJ1-5, with TRBD1 matching 9 bases. This CDR3 comprises 17 residues. Germline-derived CDR1 and CDR2 are LNHNV and YYDKDF (reference sequence). The V and J ends lost 0 bases and 7 bases, in that order; junction bases with no gene match: 10. In nucleotides, the CDR3 is TGTGCCACCAGCAGAGATCTTGGGACAGGGAATCGACAGCCCCAGCATTTT. Protein sequence: CATSRDLGTGNRQPQHF.

The chain combines TRBV12-3 or TRBV12-4 with TRBJ1-5; D is perhaps TRBD1 (6 bases). The CDR3 has 13 residues. Trimming cost V 6 bases and J 4 bases, with 10 bases left between them. In DNA form, the CDR3 reads TGTGCCAGCAGCGGGGGCCCTAATCAGCCCCAGCATTTT. It encodes CASSGGPNQPQHF.

This chain joins TRBV5-1 and TRBJ2-3; 10 bases match TRBD2. Germline values: CDR1 SGHRS, CDR2 YFSETQ. V was pared by 2 bases and J by 2 bases, with 2 bases of the junction left unmatched. The CDR3 spans 15 residues. The CDR3 DNA follows: TGCGCCAGCAGCTTAGCGGGAGGGATCACAGATACGCAGTATTTT. It codes for CASSLAGGITDTQYF.

The V and J genes are TRBV10-3 and TRBJ2-1, with TRBD2 matching over 8 bases. The CDR3 spans 17 residues. The V and J ends lost 3 bases and 0 bases, in that order; junction bases with no gene match: 7. The germline V gene encodes CDR1 ENHRY and CDR2 SYGVKD. The CDR3 loop reads CAISDREGTSSYNEQFF. The CDR3 DNA is TGTGCCATCAGTGATCGGGAGGGTACGAGCTCCTACAATGAGCAGTTCTTC.

The sample holds a few counts of this clone. The rearrangement uses TRBV5-1 and TRBJ1-2; a weak D match, TRBD1 (6 bases). CDR3 length: 14 residues. V dropped 4 bases and J dropped 4 bases, with 14 bases sitting between them. Germline assignment: CDR1 SGHRS and CDR2 YFSETQ. CDR3 in amino acids: CASSLGVGGYGYTF. For the CDR3, the DNA is TGCGCCAGCAGCCTGGGGGTAGGGGGCTATGGCTACACCTTC.

This sequence joins TRBV24-1 and TRBJ1-4; D is ambiguous. CDR3 length: 14 amino acids. CDR1 KGHDR and CDR2 SFDVKD come from the germline V gene. The V and J ends lost 2 bases and 8 bases respectively, with 11 bases between them. CDR3 loop: CATSDSASTEKLFF. In DNA, the CDR3 is TGTGCCACCAGTGATTCTGCCTCGACGGAAAAACTGTTTTTT.

The J gene is TRBJ2-7, the V gene TRBV28; 7 bases match TRBD1. CDR3 length: 13 amino acids. CDR1 and CDR2 from the germline V gene are MDHEN and SYDVKM. Losses at the gene ends were 5 bases for V and 3 bases for J; bases not matched to a gene: 4. DNA of the CDR3: TGTGCCAGCAGTGCCGACAGGGACTACGAGCAGTACTTC. Protein product: CASSADRDYEQYF.

V gene TRBV6-2 or TRBV6-3 combines with J gene TRBJ1-2; D remains unclear. CDR3 length: 12 residues. CDR1 and CDR2 (germline): MNHEY, SVGEGT. Trimming stripped 0 bases from V and 3 bases from J, with 2 bases between. The CDR3 DNA sequence: TGTGCCAGCAGTTACTCCGACTATGGCTACACCTTC. It codes for CASSYSDYGYTF.

The gene calls are TRBV7-2 and TRBJ1-2; tentative D call: TRBD1 (5 bases). V lost 5 bases and J 0 bases, leaving 13 bases between the germline ends. Per the germline V gene, CDR1 is SGHTA and CDR2 is FQGNSA. The CDR3 extends over 15 amino acids. As DNA, the CDR3 is TGTGCCAGCAGCCTCCGGGACGGAGCTAACTATGGCTACACCTTC. Translation: CASSLRDGANYGYTF.

CDR3 in amino acids: CASSYAGGEETQYF. CDR3 in DNA: TGTGCCAGCAGTTACGCGGGGGGCGAAGAGACCCAGTACTTC. The chain is built from TRBV6-5 and TRBJ2-5; TRBD2 matches 8 bases. Germline V gives CDR1 MNHEY, CDR2 SVGAGI. The length of the CDR3 is 14 residues. V dropped 2 bases and J dropped 3; count of bases not matched to a gene: 2.

The chain couples TRBV25-1 to TRBJ2-7; TRBD2 agrees at 8 bases. With V trimmed by 4 bases and J by 5 bases, 7 bases remained unmatched. Germline CDR1 MGHDK, CDR2 SYGVNS. This CDR3 has 14 amino acids. The CDR3 sequence: CASSGLAGADEQYF. In DNA form, the CDR3 reads TGTGCCAGCAGTGGCCTAGCGGGTGCGGACGAGCAGTACTTC.

The CDR3 nucleotides are TGCGCCAGCAGGCGGGAGGCTGAAACCGGGGAGCTGTTTTTT. It yields the protein CASRREAETGELFF. The V gene is TRBV5-1, the J gene TRBJ2-2; TRBD2 aligns across 8 bases. Losses at the gene ends were 5 bases for V and 5 bases for J; bases not matched to a gene: 5. The length of the CDR3 is 14 residues. Per the germline V gene, CDR1 is SGHRS and CDR2 is YFSETQ.

V usage is TRBV18 and J usage is TRBJ2-3; TRBD2 aligns across 8 bases. Germline CDR1 KGHSH, CDR2 LQKENI. Losses at the gene ends were 1 base for V and 2 bases for J; bases not matched to a gene: 5. This CDR3 has 16 amino acids. CDR3 coding DNA: TGTGCCAGCTCACCACGTACGGGGGGGCCCACAGATACGCAGTATTTT. It specifies CASSPRTGGPTDTQYF.

Comment on this clone: The same CDR3 arises from other DNA sequences in this sample as well. This rearrangement joins TRBV7-9 to TRBJ2-7; no definite D call. Germline V gene data show CDR1 as SEHNR and CDR2 as FQNEAQ (reference sequence). V gave up 5 bases and J gave up 2 bases, with 10 bases separating them. The CDR3 spans 13 residues. DNA for the CDR3: TGTGCCAGCAGCCCGGGCCAAACCTACGAGCAGTACTTC. This gives the protein CASSPGQTYEQYF.

This clone was seen a single time. The rearrangement joins TRBV9 to TRBJ2-1, with 12 bases lining up with TRBD1. Germline V gene data show CDR1 as SGDLS and CDR2 as YYNGEE. The junction had 3 bases not matched to a gene; V was cut back by 0 bases and J by 8 bases. This CDR3 is 15 amino acids long. The DNA of the CDR3 is TGTGCCAGCAGCGTAGAGGGACAGGGGGCCTATGAGCAGTTCTTC. Translation gives CASSVEGQGAYEQFF.